These 21 T cell receptor beta chains originate from one sample sequenced in a study of cytomegalovirus exposure and HLA in healthy donors. Primers: 60 Vbeta forward and 13 Jbeta reverse. Sequenced by immunoSEQ multiplex PCR; TCRdb stores in-frame clones only, minus some. The repertoire holds 150,000 to 200,000 clones, roughly 80% seen once, with about 1.7% in the top ten. Material for sequencing was PBMCs. These TCRs come from a woman aged 18 to 35 in good health and CMV-seronegative.

This clone is a singleton in its sample. The chain uses TRBV5-1 and TRBJ1-4, with 7 positions matching TRBD1. CDR1 is SGHRS, CDR2 YFSETQ, per germline. The CDR3 loop spans 14 amino acids. V lost 4 bases, J lost 3 bases, and 3 bases stayed unmatched. The CDR3 DNA follows: TGCGCCAGCAGCATAGGGACAGCTAATGAAAAACTGTTTTTT. Protein: CASSIGTANEKLFF.

This clone occurred a few times. The CDR3 nucleotides are TGTGCCAGCAACACGGGACAGACCTACGAGCAGTACTTC. Translated: CASNTGQTYEQYF. J is TRBJ2-5 and V is TRBV28; TRBD1 matches at 7 bases. TRBJ2-7 matches the DNA end more closely, so the J call is doubtful. CDR1 is MDHEN and CDR2 is SYDVKM in the germline V gene. CDR3 length: 13 amino acids.

V is TRBV5-4 and J is TRBJ2-7; the match to TRBD2 covers 9 bases. Trimming at V came to 4 bases and at J to 5 bases, leaving 16 bases not matched to a gene. The CDR3 totals 17 residues. Germline CDR1 SGHNT, CDR2 YYREEE (reference sequence). The DNA of the CDR3 is TGTGCCAGCAGCCTCCAAAGCGGGAGGCCTGGAGGGCACGAGCAGTACGTC. Residues: CASSLQSGRPGGHEQYV.

The rearrangement links TRBV7-9 to TRBJ2-7; 7 bases match TRBD1. The J segment lost 2 bases and the V segment lost 5 bases, leaving 6 bases of the junction unmatched. The CDR3 is 14 amino acids. Per the germline V gene, CDR1 is SEHNR and CDR2 is FQNEAQ (reference sequence). CDR3 residues: CASSPRQGAYEQYF. DNA of the CDR3: TGTGCCAGCAGCCCCCGACAGGGTGCCTACGAGCAGTACTTC.

The chain joins TRBV29-1 to TRBJ2-5; 8 bases are a match to TRBD1. The CDR3 consists of 14 residues. After removal of 7 bases from V and 5 bases from J, the junction contained 12 bases not matched to a gene. CDR1 SQVTM and CDR2 ANQGSEA come from the germline V gene. As DNA, the CDR3 is TGCAGCGCCTGGCGGACAGGGTTTTGGGAGACCCAGTACTTC. The encoded protein is CSAWRTGFWETQYF.

The gene calls are TRBV6-6 and TRBJ1-3; 8 bases line up with TRBD1. The CDR3 has 15 amino acids. CDR1 is MNHNY and CDR2 is SVGAGI in the germline V gene (reference sequence). V was clipped by 7 bases and J by 3 bases; unmatched bases: 8. The CDR3 loop reads CASNGQGSGGNTIYF. The CDR3 coding sequence is TGTGCCAGCAACGGACAGGGAAGCGGTGGAAACACCATATATTTT.

The rearrangement joins TRBV4-3 to TRBJ2-1; TRBD2 matches 9 bases. Germline values: CDR1 LGHNA, CDR2 YSLEER. The CDR3 contains 18 residues. Losses at the gene ends were 0 bases for V and 2 bases for J; bases not matched to a gene: 8. In DNA, the CDR3 is TGCGCCAGCAGCCAAGATACGCTAGCGGGAAGGGCCTACAATGAGCAGTTCTTC. It codes for CASSQDTLAGRAYNEQFF.

J is TRBJ1-5 and V is TRBV9; D is perhaps TRBD1 (6 bases). The CDR3 is made up of 15 amino acids. Per germline, CDR1 SGDLS and CDR2 YYNGEE. V lost 0 bases and J 3 bases, leaving 10 bases between the germline ends. CDR3 amino acids: CASSVEGGANQPQHF. CDR3 DNA sequence: TGTGCCAGCAGCGTAGAGGGGGGGGCCAATCAGCCCCAGCATTTT.

About this clone itself: This sample also contains other DNA sequences that code for the same CDR3. The J gene is TRBJ1-1, the V gene TRBV30, with D possibly being TRBD1 (5 bases). The CDR3 length is 13 residues. Trimming pared 1 base from V and 1 base from J, leaving 7 bases between. Germline V gene lookup returns CDR1 GTSNPN and CDR2 SVGIG (reference sequence). The CDR3 here is CAWSGTGNTEAFF. The CDR3 nucleotides read TGTGCCTGGAGTGGTACAGGGAACACTGAAGCTTTCTTT.

This rearrangement joins TRBV10-2 to TRBJ2-7, with 7 bases identical to TRBD1. V dropped 5 bases and J dropped 4; count of bases not matched to a gene: 8. The germline gives CDR1 WSHSY, CDR2 SAAADI. The CDR3 runs 14 residues. CDR3 in DNA: TGCGCCAGCAGTAACACAGGGGATTCGTACGAGCAGTACTTC. Its protein is CASSNTGDSYEQYF.

The V call is TRBV11-3, the J call TRBJ2-1; 8 nucleotides line up with TRBD2. V gave up 2 bases and J gave up 2 bases; unmatched junction bases: 8. The CDR3 spans 17 residues. The V gene's germline CDR1 is SGHNT and CDR2 YENEEA. CDR3 nucleotide sequence: TGTGCCAGCAGCTTAAGTGGGTTGGGACTAGCCTACAATGAGCAGTTCTTC. Translating it yields CASSLSGLGLAYNEQFF.

The chain joins TRBV29-1 to TRBJ2-2; maybe TRBD1 (6 bases). V lost 6 bases and J 2 bases, leaving 16 bases between the germline ends. Germline V gene data show CDR1 as SQVTM and CDR2 as ANQGSEA. The length of the CDR3 is 15 residues. This CDR3 reads CSVGTPGVNTGELFF. CDR3 coding DNA: TGCAGCGTCGGGACACCCGGTGTAAACACCGGGGAGCTGTTTTTT.

V is TRBV27 and J is TRBJ2-1; 8 nucleotides agree with TRBD2. The CDR3 loop spans 15 amino acids. Losses at the gene ends were 5 bases for V and 3 bases for J; bases not matched to a gene: 6. Per germline, CDR1 MNHEY and CDR2 SMNVEV (reference sequence). This chain's CDR3 is CASSLSGSFYNEQFF. The CDR3 nucleotides read TGTGCCAGCAGTCTGAGCGGGAGCTTCTACAATGAGCAGTTCTTC.

This clone was detected only once. The chain employs TRBV27 and TRBJ2-7, with TRBD1 identical over 8 bases. Unmatched junction bases numbered 9, after V lost 6 bases and J lost 2 bases. Germline V lookup: CDR1 MNHEY, CDR2 SMNVEV (reference sequence). The CDR3 is 15 amino acids. CDR3 sequence: CASSPRAGGPYEQYF. The CDR3 DNA reads TGTGCCAGCAGCCCTAGGGCAGGGGGCCCCTACGAGCAGTACTTC.

This clone appeared a few times. The chain uses TRBV6-1 and TRBJ2-4; 7 positions agree with TRBD2. CDR1 is MNHNS and CDR2 is SASEGT in the germline V gene. The J segment lost 7 bases and the V segment lost 2 bases, leaving 8 bases of the junction unmatched. The CDR3 loop spans 15 amino acids. The CDR3 reads CASSESIGEGNIQYF. The DNA of the CDR3 is TGTGCCAGCAGTGAATCGATAGGGGAGGGCAACATTCAGTACTTC.

This chain links TRBV11-2 with TRBJ1-1; the D gene is possibly TRBD1 (6 bases). CDR1 and CDR2 from the germline V gene are SGHAT and FQNNGV. CDR3 length equals 16 residues. The V and J ends lost 2 bases and 5 bases respectively, with 18 bases between them. The CDR3 coding sequence is TGTGCCAGCAGCTTAACTGGGGGGGGCGCGCGAACTGAAGCTTTCTTT. Amino acid sequence: CASSLTGGGARTEAFF.

CDR3 residues: CASSLVLVSTTGELFF. CDR3 nucleotides: TGCGCCAGCAGCTTGGTCCTAGTCTCGACCACCGGGGAGCTGTTTTTT. The chain employs TRBV5-1 and TRBJ2-2; D gene unclear. V was clipped by 0 bases and J by 4 bases, with 13 bases between them. The CDR3 sequence is 16 residues long. CDR1 SGHRS and CDR2 YFSETQ come from the germline V gene.

The chain couples TRBV11-3 to TRBJ2-3; 8 bases agree with TRBD2. Germline V CDR1 and CDR2: SGHNT, YENEEA. J was trimmed by 8 bases and V by 2 bases; bases with no gene match: 6. This CDR3 region has 14 residues. CDR3 sequence (DNA): TGTGCCAGCAGCTTACAAGCGGGAGACGGTACGCAGTATTTT. As protein: CASSLQAGDGTQYF.

This chain uses TRBV28 with TRBJ1-4; D not certain. The CDR3 consists of 19 residues. Per germline, CDR1 MDHEN and CDR2 SYDVKM. V lost 0 bases, J lost 0 bases, and 17 bases lay in between. This CDR3 reads CASSLWGSLQSATNEKLFF. Here the CDR3 DNA reads TGTGCCAGCAGTTTATGGGGCAGCTTGCAGTCCGCAACTAATGAAAAACTGTTTTTT. The entire variable domain, with the rest obtained from reference TRBV28 and TRBJ1-4, is as follows: DVKVTQSSRYLVKRTGEKVFLECVQDMDHENMFWYRQDPGLGLRLIYFSYDVKMKEKGDIPEGYSVSREKKERFSLILESASTNQTSMYLCASSLWGSLQSATNEKLFFGSGTQLSVL.

The rearrangement links TRBV9 to TRBJ2-7; 7 nucleotides line up with TRBD2. This CDR3 spans 15 amino acids. CDR1 and CDR2 (germline): SGDLS, YYNGEE. The ends lost 4 bases at V and 0 bases at J; junction bases unmatched: 7. This chain's CDR3 is CASSRSGVSSYEQYF. CDR3 nucleotide sequence: TGTGCCAGCAGCAGAAGCGGGGTGAGCTCCTACGAGCAGTACTTC.

The genes are TRBV2 and TRBJ1-2; tentative D call: TRBD1 (5 bases). CDR1 is SNHLY, CDR2 FYNNEI, per germline. V was pared by 4 bases and J by 4 bases, with 10 bases between. The CDR3 extends over 13 amino acids. The chain's CDR3 is CASSVYRSYGYTF. CDR3 nucleotide sequence: TGTGCCAGCAGTGTGTACAGGAGCTATGGCTACACCTTC.